The 5 T cell receptor beta chains given below trace back to one sample, sequenced in a study of cytomegalovirus exposure and HLA in healthy donors. Vbeta (60) and Jbeta (13) primers were used in the PCR. Clones were read by immunoSEQ multiplex PCR, and TCRdb kept only the in-frame ones, dropping some. The sample holds 200,000 or so clones; over 65% are singletons and the top ten take approximately 0.098%. Specimen: PBMCs. These receptors all come from a boy younger than 10 in good health and CMV-seronegative.

This chain links TRBV7-2 with TRBJ2-5; 12 bases map to TRBD2. The CDR3 spans 13 residues. Per the germline V gene, CDR1 is SGHTA and CDR2 is FQGNSA. The ends lost 3 bases at V and 9 bases at J; junction bases unmatched: 2. The CDR3: CASSFSSGGAQYF. The CDR3 nucleotides read TGTGCCAGCAGCTTTTCTAGCGGGGGGGCCCAGTACTTC.

V usage is TRBV4-3 and J usage is TRBJ1-4; the D gene is possibly TRBD1 (6 bases). V lost 3 bases and J 5 bases, leaving 13 bases between the germline ends. Per germline, CDR1 LGHNA and CDR2 YSLEER. The CDR3 length is 15 residues. The CDR3: CASSHAGQRNEKLFF. CDR3 sequence (DNA): TGCGCCAGCAGCCACGCAGGACAGAGAAATGAAAAACTGTTTTTT.

This clone was seen once. The chain has TRBV29-1 and TRBJ2-7; TRBD1 matches 7 bases. Germline V gives CDR1 SQVTM, CDR2 ANQGSEA. V shed 7 bases, J shed 2 bases, and the junction held 8 bases outside the gene matches. This CDR3 contains 13 residues. The CDR3 sequence: CSATGASAYEQYF. CDR3 nucleotide sequence: TGCAGCGCTACAGGGGCGTCAGCCTACGAGCAGTACTTC.

V is TRBV4-3 and J is TRBJ1-4; TRBD1 might be the D (5 bases). Trimming took 6 bases from V and 4 from J, leaving 9 bases between them. The CDR3 has 13 amino acids. Germline CDR1 and CDR2: LGHNA and YSLEER. CDR3 bases: TGCGCCAGCAGTCGACAGCTTAATGAAAAACTGTTTTTT. Translated, it gives CASSRQLNEKLFF.

This chain links TRBV6-5 with TRBJ2-3; 11 bases are shared with TRBD1. CDR1 MNHEY and CDR2 SVGAGI come from the germline V gene. The CDR3 has 16 amino acids. With V trimmed by 2 bases and J by 4 bases, 5 bases remained unmatched. CDR3: CASSYDGTGGADTQYF. In DNA form, the CDR3 reads TGTGCCAGCAGTTACGACGGGACAGGGGGGGCAGATACGCAGTATTTT.